This entry lists 11 T cell receptor beta chains sequenced from one sample in a study of stem cell transplantation in POMP-related autoinflammatory disease. Method: immunoSEQ multiplex PCR; TCRdb's copy keeps in-frame clones and lacks some. There are over 60,000 clones in the sample; roughly 93% occur only once, and around 0.72% lies in the top ten. Source: CD4+ T cells from PBMCs, taken after stem cell transplantation. The receptors stem from a human patient with POMP-related autoinflammation and immune dysregulation (PRAID). Some T cells may possibly be graft donor cells.

Only one count was recorded for this clone. The V and J genes are TRBV2 and TRBJ1-1, with D uncertain. The CDR3 runs 12 residues. Germline V gene sequence: CDR1 SNHLY, CDR2 FYNNEI. Trimming removed 8 bases at V and 0 bases at J, with 7 bases between. The chain's CDR3 is CASHGLNTEAFF. CDR3 sequence (DNA): TGTGCCAGCCACGGGTTGAACACTGAAGCTTTCTTT. The full variable domain, with the rest looked up from reference TRBV2 and TRBJ1-1, is EPEVTQTPSHQVTQMGQEVILRCVPISNHLYFYWYRQILGQKVEFLVSFYNNEISEKSEIFDDQFSVERPDGSNFTLKIRSTKLEDSAMYFCASHGLNTEAFFGQGTRLTVV.

The V and J genes are TRBV2 and TRBJ2-6; weak D call: TRBD1 (6 bases). The germline V gene encodes CDR1 SNHLY and CDR2 FYNNEI. This CDR3 spans 17 amino acids. The ends were cut back, 4 bases at V and 0 bases at J, with 13 bases in the middle. The CDR3 loop reads CASSGLQGFSGANVLTF. The CDR3 DNA reads as TGTGCCAGCAGTGGATTACAGGGCTTCTCTGGGGCCAACGTCCTGACTTTC. Full variable domain (remainder filled in from reference TRBV2 and TRBJ2-6): EPEVTQTPSHQVTQMGQEVILRCVPISNHLYFYWYRQILGQKVEFLVSFYNNEISEKSEIFDDQFSVERPDGSNFTLKIRSTKLEDSAMYFCASSGLQGFSGANVLTFGAGSRLTVL.

This clone was counted a single time. The gene calls are TRBV27 and TRBJ2-5; D uncertain. Germline V gene lookup returns CDR1 MNHEY and CDR2 SMNVEV (reference sequence). Trimming cost V 3 bases and J 1 base, with 6 bases left between them. The CDR3 contains 13 residues. The CDR3 sequence is CASSLGFQETQYF. Written as DNA, the CDR3 is TGTGCCAGCAGTTTGGGGTTCCAAGAGACCCAGTACTTC.

The chain carries TRBV5-1 and TRBJ2-2; D might be TRBD1 (6 bases). The germline V gene has CDR1 SGHRS and CDR2 YFSETQ. V lost 4 bases, J lost 1 base, and 14 bases lay in between. The CDR3 covers 16 residues. CDR3 in DNA: TGCGCCAGCAGCCCACACGGGACAAGGAACACCGGGGAGCTGTTTTTT. Translated, it gives CASSPHGTRNTGELFF. Variable domain in full (rest from reference TRBV5-1 and TRBJ2-2): KAGVTQTPRYLIKTRGQQVTLSCSPISGHRSVSWYQQTPGQGLQFLFEYFSETQRNKGNFPGRFSGRQFSNSRSEMNVSTLELGDSALYLCASSPHGTRNTGELFFGEGSRLTVL.

This sequence joins TRBV18 and TRBJ1-2; no clear D gene. Germline CDR1 KGHSH, CDR2 LQKENI. There are 14 residues in the CDR3. V dropped 4 bases and J dropped 8 bases, with 17 bases sitting between them. CDR3 bases: TGTGCCAGCTCACTCTCCCGGGGTGAAGGAGGCTACACCTTC. Encoded protein: CASSLSRGEGGYTF.

J is TRBJ1-2 and V is TRBV19; 7 bases line up with TRBD1. The germline CDR1 and CDR2 sequences are LNHDA and SQIVND (reference sequence). J was trimmed by 3 bases and V by 5 bases; bases with no gene match: 9. The CDR3 is made up of 15 amino acids. The CDR3 protein is CASSPTGQFHYGYTF. CDR3 in DNA: TGTGCCAGTAGTCCGACAGGGCAATTTCACTATGGCTACACCTTC. The variable domain in full, completed from reference TRBV19 and TRBJ1-2, reads DGGITQSPKYLFRKEGQNVTLSCEQNLNHDAMYWYRQDPGQGLRLIYYSQIVNDFQKGDIAEGYSVSREKKESFPLTVTSAQKNPTAFYLCASSPTGQFHYGYTFGSGTRLTVV.

The chain employs TRBV19 and TRBJ2-4; a possible D gene is TRBD1 (7 bases). Germline V gene lookup returns CDR1 LNHDA and CDR2 SQIVND (reference sequence). V was trimmed by 6 bases and J by 7 bases, leaving 16 bases between them. This CDR3 has 14 amino acids. The CDR3 sequence is CASRRQGRGNIQYF. The CDR3 nucleotides are TGTGCCAGTAGACGACAGGGCCGGGGGAACATTCAGTACTTC.

This clone was seen only a few times. This chain connects TRBV2 to TRBJ1-4; TRBD1 might be the D (5 bases). Per the germline V gene, CDR1 is SNHLY and CDR2 is FYNNEI. This CDR3 is 15 amino acids long. V lost 5 bases to trimming and J lost 2 bases, with 12 bases between them. CDR3 bases: TGTGCCAGCAGTAGCGTGGGGGGTACTAATGAAAAACTGTTTTTT. Its protein product is CASSSVGGTNEKLFF.

The chain recombines TRBV25-1 with TRBJ2-5; D is unresolved. The CDR3 is 12 residues long. Trimming removed 1 base at V and 10 bases at J, with 10 bases between. CDR1 and CDR2 (germline): MGHDK, SYGVNS. The CDR3 DNA is TGTGCCAGCAGTGAATCCCTCGGGCTCCAGTACTTC. It encodes CASSESLGLQYF.

This clone appeared once. The CDR3 DNA follows: TGTGCCAGCAGTTTAAGTCCTAGCGGGAGATCAGATACGCAGTATTTT. It yields the protein CASSLSPSGRSDTQYF. The V gene is TRBV28, the J gene TRBJ2-3, with 10 bases matching TRBD2. This CDR3 region has 16 residues. Germline V lookup: CDR1 MDHEN, CDR2 SYDVKM. J lost 4 bases, V lost 2 bases, and 6 bases had no gene match.

In DNA form, the CDR3 reads TGTGCCAGCAGCCCGCGGGGGGGCCAGCAGACCCAGTACTTC. It codes for CASSPRGGQQTQYF. The chain employs TRBV7-9 and TRBJ2-5, with 9 nucleotides matching TRBD2. From germline, CDR1 is SEHNR and CDR2 FQNEAQ (reference sequence). The CDR3 runs to 14 residues. V lost 5 bases to trimming and J lost 6 bases; unmatched junction nucleotides: 7. Together with reference TRBV7-9 and TRBJ2-5, the CDR3 gives the full variable domain: DTGVSQNPRHKITKRGQNVTFRCDPISEHNRLYWYRQTLGQGPEFLTYFQNEAQLEKSRLLSDRFSAERPKGSFSTLEIQRTEQGDSAMYLCASSPRGGQQTQYFGPGTRLLVL.